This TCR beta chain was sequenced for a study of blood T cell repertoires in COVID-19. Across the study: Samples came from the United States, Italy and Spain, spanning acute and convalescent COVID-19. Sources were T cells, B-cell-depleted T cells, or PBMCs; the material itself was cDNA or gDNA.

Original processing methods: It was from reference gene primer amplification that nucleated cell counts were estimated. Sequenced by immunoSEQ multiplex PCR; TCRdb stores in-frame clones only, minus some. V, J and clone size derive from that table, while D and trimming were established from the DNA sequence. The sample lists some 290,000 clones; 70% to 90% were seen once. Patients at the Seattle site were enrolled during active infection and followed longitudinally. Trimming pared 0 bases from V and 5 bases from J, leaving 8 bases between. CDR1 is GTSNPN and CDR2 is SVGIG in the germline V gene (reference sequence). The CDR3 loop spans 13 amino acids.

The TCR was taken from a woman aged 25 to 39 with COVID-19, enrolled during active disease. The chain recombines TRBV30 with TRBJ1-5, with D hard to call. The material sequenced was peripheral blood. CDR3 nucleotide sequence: TGTGCCTGGAGTGTACGGAGGGATCAGCCCCAGCATTTT. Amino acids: CAWSVRRDQPQHF.